The rows below give T cell receptor beta chains drawn from one sample of a study of OX40 agonist ivuxolimab in advanced cancers. Produced via immunoSEQ multiplex PCR; TCRdb's table is partial and in-frame only. Seen here are 45,000 or so clones, 84% observed once, and the top ten hold 2% to 3%. This specimen was CD4+ or CD8+ T cells sorted from blood, taken in a trial of the OX40 agonist ivuxolimab. The source of these receptors is an adult with an advanced solid tumor such as melanoma, head and neck, liver or kidney cancer. The CDR3 runs from the conserved cysteine through the conserved F or W. Each record gives: V gene, J gene, D gene, clone size, CDR3 DNA, CDR3 protein. D genes are given only for firm matches. Rows may omit the clone size; those that give it use once, few, many or a size class.

TRBV15,TRBJ2-5,TRBD2,-,TGTGCCACCAGCAGAGCTGCGGGAGGCGAGACCCAGTACTTC,CATSRAAGGETQYF
TRBV19,TRBJ2-7,-,-,TGTGCCAGTACCCCTGGGGGACCTCCCTACGAGCAGTACTTC,CASTPGGPPYEQYF
TRBV2,TRBJ2-3,TRBD2,-,TGTGCCAGCACGAGGATAGCGGGGGGCACAGATACGCAGTATTTT,CASTRIAGGTDTQYF
TRBV7-3,TRBJ1-2,TRBD1,-,TGTGCCAGCAAGGCACAGGGGGCGCGAGGCTACACCTTC,CASKAQGARGYTF
TRBV7-6,TRBJ2-7,-,-,TGTGCCAGCAGCTTAGATCCCTCACTAGCAGATGAGCAGTACTTC,CASSLDPSLADEQYF
TRBV19,TRBJ1-1,TRBD1,-,TGTGCCAGTAGTAGACAGGGTGGGAGCACTGAAGCTTTCTTT,CASSRQGGSTEAFF
TRBV19,TRBJ2-1,-,once,TGTGCCAGCGACCGGGGGACCTCCTACAATGAGCAGTTCTTC,CASDRGTSYNEQFF
TRBV19,TRBJ2-1,TRBD2,-,TGTGCCAGTAGTTCCGGGACTAGCGGGGGGGCAGGCGTAGATGAGCAGTTCTTC,CASSSGTSGGAGVDEQFF
TRBV7-9,TRBJ1-2,TRBD1,once,TGTGCCAGCAGCTTCGGGTCAGGGACAGTTTATGGCTACACCTTC,CASSFGSGTVYGYTF
TRBV7-2,TRBJ1-1,-,few,TGTGCCAGCAGCCCCCGTTTTAACACTGAAGCTTTCTTT,CASSPRFNTEAFF
TRBV5-1,TRBJ1-1,-,-,TGCGCCAGTCGAACCGGGGGAACGAACACTGAAGCTTTCTTT,CASRTGGTNTEAFF
TRBV5-1,TRBJ2-7,TRBD1,-,TGCGCCAGCAGCTTGGACGGACAGGGCGGCGAGCAGTACTTC,CASSLDGQGGEQYF
TRBV7-9,TRBJ1-1,-,-,TGTGCCAGCAGCTTAGCGGTCGGTTGGACTGAAGCTTTCTTT,CASSLAVGWTEAFF
TRBV5-6,TRBJ1-1,-,-,TGTGCCAGCAGCTGGGGTACGGGTAACACTGAAGCTTTCTTT,CASSWGTGNTEAFF
TRBV5-1,TRBJ2-7,-,-,TGCGCCAGCAGCAGGGGCTTCTCCTACGAGCAGTACTTC,CASSRGFSYEQYF
TRBV19,TRBJ2-1,TRBD2,-,TGTGCCAGTAGTCGGACTAGCGGGAGAGGTATGGGCAATGAGCAGTTCTTC,CASSRTSGRGMGNEQFF
TRBV7-9,TRBJ2-7,-,-,TGTGCCAGCACCCGGGGTGGAGAATCCTACGAGCAGTACTTC,CASTRGGESYEQYF
TRBV6-5,TRBJ2-3,-,-,TGTGCCAGCAACCGAAACAGGGCAGATACGCAGTATTTT,CASNRNRADTQYF
TRBV6-1,TRBJ1-2,TRBD1,-,TGTGCCAGCAGTGAAGGGGACAGGGGTTATGGCTACACCTTC,CASSEGDRGYGYTF
TRBV7-9,TRBJ2-5,-,-,TGTGCCAGCAGCTTAAGACAGGCTGAAGAGACCCAGTACTTC,CASSLRQAEETQYF
TRBV2,TRBJ2-3,TRBD1,-,TGTGCCAGCAGGGTTGGACAGGGCACAGATACGCAGTATTTT,CASRVGQGTDTQYF
TRBV18,TRBJ2-3,TRBD2,-,TGTGCCAGCTCTCCCCTAGCGGGAGGGGCCGGCACAGATACGCAGTATTTT,CASSPLAGGAGTDTQYF
TRBV4-3,TRBJ1-2,-,-,TGCGCCAGCAGCCAAGATAATCGCCCCCTGGTCGGCTATGGCTACACCTTC,CASSQDNRPLVGYGYTF
TRBV12-5,TRBJ2-1,TRBD1,-,TGTGCTAGTGGCAATCGGGACAGGACCTACAATGAGCAGTTCTTC,CASGNRDRTYNEQFF
TRBV5-1,TRBJ2-3,TRBD2,-,TGCGCCAGCAGTAGCGGGAGCACAGATACGCAGTATTTT,CASSSGSTDTQYF
TRBV5-1,TRBJ2-1,TRBD2,once,TGCGCCACCCGGGGGACTAGCGGTTCCAATGAGCAGTTCTTC,CATRGTSGSNEQFF
TRBV19,TRBJ1-2,-,-,TGTGCCAGTACTGCGCGGACACCAGAAATCTACACCTTC,CASTARTPEIYTF
TRBV7-6,TRBJ2-7,-,-,TGTGCCAGCAGCCTAGAGGATTCCTACGAGCAGTACTTC,CASSLEDSYEQYF
TRBV13,TRBJ1-1,-,-,TGTGCCAGCAGCAAACAGCGTTCTACTGAAGCTTTCTTT,CASSKQRSTEAFF
TRBV14,TRBJ1-4,-,-,TGTGCCAGCAGCCGACAGGCGTTTAATGAAAAACTGTTTTTT,CASSRQAFNEKLFF
TRBV6-5,TRBJ1-5,-,once,TGTGCCAGCAGGAAAACAGGTGTGGATCAGCCCCAGCATTTT,CASRKTGVDQPQHF
TRBV11-2,TRBJ2-7,TRBD1,-,TGTGCCAGCAGCTCTGGGACAGCCCATCGTCACGAGCAGTACTTC,CASSSGTAHRHEQYF
TRBV30,TRBJ2-3,-,-,TGTGCCTGGAGTGAACAACATCCGGGGGCCCACACAGATACGCAGTATTTT,CAWSEQHPGAHTDTQYF
TRBV5-6,TRBJ2-7,TRBD1,-,TGTGCCAGCAGACCACTCAGGGGGCAGAAGAGGTACGAGCAGTACTTC,CASRPLRGQKRYEQYF
TRBV19,TRBJ1-3,-,once,TGTGCCAGTAGGAAGGAAAACAGGAGAGGAAACACCATATATTTT,CASRKENRRGNTIYF
TRBV18,TRBJ2-2,TRBD2,once,TGTGCCAGCTCACAAGGACTAGCGGGAACGAACACCGGGGAGCTGTTTTTT,CASSQGLAGTNTGELFF
TRBV12-5,TRBJ2-1,-,-,TGTGCTAGTGGTTTAATTTTAGCCCAGAGCGATGAGCAGTTCTTC,CASGLILAQSDEQFF
TRBV4-1,TRBJ2-7,TRBD1,-,TGCGCCAGCAGCCGGGAAACGGGACAGGTTATCTACGAGCAGTACTTC,CASSRETGQVIYEQYF
TRBV30,TRBJ2-6,-,-,TGTGCCTGGAGTAGGGGCTCTGGGGCCAACGTCCTGACTTTC,CAWSRGSGANVLTF
TRBV5-4,TRBJ2-7,-,-,TGTGCCAGCAGCTTGGGTCCCCAAATGGGCGAGCAGTACTTC,CASSLGPQMGEQYF
TRBV5-1,TRBJ2-7,TRBD1,-,TGCGCCAGCAGCTTGGCTCCGGGACAGGGGTACAGCGAGCAGTACTTC,CASSLAPGQGYSEQYF
TRBV28,TRBJ2-2,TRBD1,-,TGTGCCAGCAGTGCGGGACAGGTTTCAACCGGGGAGCTGTTTTTT,CASSAGQVSTGELFF
TRBV5-6,TRBJ2-7,-,-,TGTGCCAGCAGCTTGGCTTCAGTTTCCTACGAGCAGTACTTC,CASSLASVSYEQYF
TRBV6-6,TRBJ1-2,TRBD1,-,TGTGCCAGCGGCGACAGGGAGTGGGGCTACACCTTC,CASGDREWGYTF
TRBV7-2,TRBJ1-2,-,few,TGTGCCAGCATCCCATCGGGAACAGCAGCACTCTATGGCTACACCTTC,CASIPSGTAALYGYTF
TRBV11-1,TRBJ2-5,-,-,TGTGCCAGCAGCTTCTCCAGGGTCGAGACCCAGTACTTC,CASSFSRVETQYF